This entry is about one TCR beta chain. These data originate in a study of blood T cell repertoires in COVID-19. Across the study: Material from acute and convalescent COVID-19 was sourced from the United States, Italy and Spain. In each case, the material was cDNA or gDNA derived from T cells, B-cell-depleted T cells, or PBMCs.

Original data processing: Amplification of reference gene primers was used by the study to estimate nucleated cell counts. Here immunoSEQ multiplex PCR was the method, and the copy in TCRdb shows in-frame clones only, minus some. D and trimming were read from the DNA, whereas the V and J calls and clone size are those reported in that table. The table includes about 130,000 clones, about 80% detected once. Deletions cut 0 bases from V and 5 bases from J, with 12 bases between. Germline CDR1 and CDR2: SGHNT and YYREEE (reference sequence). The CDR3 runs 15 residues. The sequence was obtained from a man in his fifties or sixties with acute or convalescent COVID-19. The genes are TRBV5-4 and TRBJ1-5; D may be TRBD1 (6 bases). Source material: peripheral blood. The CDR3 nucleotides read TGTGCCAGCAGCTTGGGGGGGCGGATGGATCAGCCCCAGCATTTT. This encodes CASSLGGRMDQPQHF.